The entry below gives a single TCR beta chain sequence along with its context. The antigen this receptor binds is unknown. No clone much larger than this one lies a single base away; base qualities are absent. V was cut back by 8 bases and J by 3 bases, leaving a gap of 14 bases between them. The CDR3 contains 14 residues, cysteine and phenylalanine counted. The kept DNA is CDR3 alone, 42 bases in frame from the first base. Instrument used: Illumina NovaSeq 6000. cDNA libraries for TCRalpha and TCRbeta were prepared by 5'RACE using constant-segment primers, with sample barcodes and unique molecular identifiers added. Trizol reagent was used to extract RNA from every sample. Library amplification was performed in two PCR steps, and a second sample barcode and Illumina TruSeq adapters were introduced in the second step. Libraries were sequenced on an Illumina NovaSeq with 2 x 150 bp paired-end reads. The study's processing was this. With migec v1.2.7, reads were demultiplexed and then collapsed into UMI-guided consensus sequences. Using mixcr v2.1.11, UMI consensuses were aligned to TRA and TRB V and J templates and then assembled into clonotypes. Expanded or contracted clonotypes were those called significant by both edgeR and NoisET, with noise models trained on biological replicates. edgeR calls used a false discovery rate-adjusted p below 0.01 and a log2 fold-change threshold of 1. As an exploratory analysis of dynamics, max-normalized trajectories of the 1000 most abundant clonotypes were examined with PCA combined with hierarchical clustering. Separately sequenced CD4+ and CD8+ repertoires were used to assign the CD4 or CD8 phenotype of responding clones. Through fastp at Q25 and MiXCR, TCRdb rebuilt clones from the public reads, retaining in-frame beta chains. Rows are combined by CDR3 protein, so each entry shows the most common genes and DNA. It is TCRdb's table, rather than the study itself, that gives the V and J calls and clone size. Recorded for this sample are fewer than 140,000 distinct CDR3 sequences; 9.5% to 15% of them occurred a single time. Around 30% of the sample lies in the top ten.

This entry comes from a study of T-cell memory formation after mild COVID-19 (dated by TCRdb to the early 2020s). With regard to the full study: TCR sequence clusters from the two donors were found to be largely donor specific. In a couple of donors, T-cell clones that expanded and contracted after mild COVID-19 were tracked by sequencing TCRalpha and TCRbeta repertoires over time. The cohort comprised two young, previously healthy adult volunteers, one female and one male. The investigation overall reported the following: Clones that contracted from day 15 to 85 showed balanced CD4/CD8 phenotypes, whereas a second wave of clones that expanded from day 15 to 37 leaned towards CD4+. Contracting CD4+ clones appeared mostly in the CM and EM memory subsets, whereas CD8+ clones were enriched in EMRA. Some responding clones were detected in pre-infection memory, suggesting pre-existing cross-reactive memory T cells joined the SARS-CoV-2 response. Whether the second-wave clones peaking on day 37 were SARS-CoV-2 specific was not confirmed. The study covered only a couple of mild cases, and larger cohorts including severe cases with pre-infection samples were considered necessary.

Ficoll-Paque density gradient centrifugation was the method used to isolate PBMCs. Sequencing was carried out using PBMCs or a T cell subset sorted from them (not recorded which). This receptor was taken from an adult woman who had mild COVID-19 (a few samples of this study predate the infection). The sample titles of this study are shuffled in the database, so cell type and time point are left out; the donor was told from shared clones. Rearrangement joined TRBV12-3 or TRBV12-4 to TRBJ1-3; a confident D gene designation cannot be given. CDR3 region: CASRLSKDGNTIYF. The DNA reads TGTGCCAGCCGACTTTCCAAGGATGGAAACACCATATATTTT.